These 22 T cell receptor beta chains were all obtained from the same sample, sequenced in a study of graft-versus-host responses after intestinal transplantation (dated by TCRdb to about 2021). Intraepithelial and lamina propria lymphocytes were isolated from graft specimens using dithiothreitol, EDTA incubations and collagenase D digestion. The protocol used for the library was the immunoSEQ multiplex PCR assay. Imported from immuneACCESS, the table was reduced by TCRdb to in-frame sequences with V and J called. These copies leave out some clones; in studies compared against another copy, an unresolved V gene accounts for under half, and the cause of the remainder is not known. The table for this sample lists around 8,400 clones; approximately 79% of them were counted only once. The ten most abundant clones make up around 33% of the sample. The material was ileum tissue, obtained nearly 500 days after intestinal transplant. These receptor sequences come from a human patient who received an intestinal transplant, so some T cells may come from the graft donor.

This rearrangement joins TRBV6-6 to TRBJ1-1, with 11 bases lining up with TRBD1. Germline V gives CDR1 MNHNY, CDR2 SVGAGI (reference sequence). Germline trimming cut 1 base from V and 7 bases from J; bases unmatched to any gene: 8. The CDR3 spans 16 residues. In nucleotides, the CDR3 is TGTGCCAGCAGTTACTTTTCCGGGACAGGGGGTGGTGAAGCTTTCTTT. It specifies CASSYFSGTGGGEAFF.

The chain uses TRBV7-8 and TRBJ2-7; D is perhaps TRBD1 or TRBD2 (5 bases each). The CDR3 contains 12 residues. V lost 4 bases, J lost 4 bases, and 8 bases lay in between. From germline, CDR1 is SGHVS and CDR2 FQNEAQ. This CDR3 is CASSSGPYEQYF. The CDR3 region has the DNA TGTGCCAGCAGCTCGGGACCTTACGAGCAGTACTTC.

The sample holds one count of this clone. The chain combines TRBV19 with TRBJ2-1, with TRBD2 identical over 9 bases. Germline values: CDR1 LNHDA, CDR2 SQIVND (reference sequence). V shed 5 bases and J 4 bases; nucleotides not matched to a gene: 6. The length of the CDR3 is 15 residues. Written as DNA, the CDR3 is TGTGCCAGTAGTCTCGCTAGCGGGAATTACAATGAGCAGTTCTTC. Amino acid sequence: CASSLASGNYNEQFF.

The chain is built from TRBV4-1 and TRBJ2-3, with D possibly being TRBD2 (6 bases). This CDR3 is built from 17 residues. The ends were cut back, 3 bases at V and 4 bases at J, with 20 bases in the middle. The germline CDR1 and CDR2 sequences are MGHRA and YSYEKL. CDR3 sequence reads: CASSQTQDLRGSDTQYF. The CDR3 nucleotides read TGCGCCAGCAGCCAGACCCAGGACCTCCGGGGGTCAGATACGCAGTATTTT.

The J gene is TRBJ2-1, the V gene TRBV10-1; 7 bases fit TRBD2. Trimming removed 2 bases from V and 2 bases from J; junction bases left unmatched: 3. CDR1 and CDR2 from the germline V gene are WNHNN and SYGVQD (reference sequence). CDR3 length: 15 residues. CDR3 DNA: TGCGCCAGCAGTGAGGGGCTAGCGGCCTACAATGAGCAGTTCTTC. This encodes CASSEGLAAYNEQFF.

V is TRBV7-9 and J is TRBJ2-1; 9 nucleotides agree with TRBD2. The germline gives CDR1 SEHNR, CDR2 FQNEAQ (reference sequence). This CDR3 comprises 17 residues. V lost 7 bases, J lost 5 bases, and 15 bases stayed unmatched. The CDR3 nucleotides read TGTGCCAGCACTGCGGGGTCGGGGACTAGCAACGACAATGAGCAGTTCTTC. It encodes CASTAGSGTSNDNEQFF.

The CDR3 loop reads CASSLDVYEQYF. CDR3 sequence (DNA): TGTGCCAGCAGCTTAGATGTCTACGAGCAGTACTTC. The chain has TRBV7-2 and TRBJ2-7; no clear D gene. Trimming cost V 1 base and J 3 bases, with 4 bases left between them. The CDR3 is made up of 12 amino acids. Germline loops: CDR1 SGHTA, CDR2 FQGNSA.

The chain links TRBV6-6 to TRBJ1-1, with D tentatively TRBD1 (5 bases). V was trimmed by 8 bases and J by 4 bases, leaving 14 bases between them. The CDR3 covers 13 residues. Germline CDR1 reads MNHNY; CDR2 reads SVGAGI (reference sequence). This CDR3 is CASGRGATTEAFF. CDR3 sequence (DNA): TGTGCCAGCGGGAGAGGGGCTACCACTGAAGCTTTCTTT.

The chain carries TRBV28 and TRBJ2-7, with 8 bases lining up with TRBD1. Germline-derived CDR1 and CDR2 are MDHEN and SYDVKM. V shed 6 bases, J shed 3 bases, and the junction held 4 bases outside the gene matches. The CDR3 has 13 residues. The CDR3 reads CASSPGQDYEQYF. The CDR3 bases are TGTGCCAGCAGCCCGGGACAGGACTACGAGCAGTACTTC.

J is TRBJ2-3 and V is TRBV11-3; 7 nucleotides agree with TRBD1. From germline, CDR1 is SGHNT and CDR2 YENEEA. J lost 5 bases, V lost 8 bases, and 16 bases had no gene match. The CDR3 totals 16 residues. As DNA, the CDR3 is TGTGCCAGCTCCTCCGGGACAGTTAGGACCATAGATACGCAGTATTTT. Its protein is CASSSGTVRTIDTQYF. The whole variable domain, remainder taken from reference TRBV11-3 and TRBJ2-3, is EAGVVQSPRYKIIEKKQPVAFWCNPISGHNTLYWYLQNLGQGPELLIRYENEEAVDDSQLPKDRFSAERLKGVDSTLKIQPAELGDSAVYLCASSSGTVRTIDTQYFGPGTRLTVL.

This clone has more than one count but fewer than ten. CDR3 DNA: TGTGCCAGCAGCTTAGATACAAGCACAGATACGCAGTATTTT. The encoded protein is CASSLDTSTDTQYF. The chain recombines TRBV7-2 with TRBJ2-3; no firm D call. CDR1 SGHTA and CDR2 FQGNSA come from the germline V gene. Deletions cut 1 base from V and 0 bases from J, with 5 bases between. The CDR3 loop spans 14 amino acids.

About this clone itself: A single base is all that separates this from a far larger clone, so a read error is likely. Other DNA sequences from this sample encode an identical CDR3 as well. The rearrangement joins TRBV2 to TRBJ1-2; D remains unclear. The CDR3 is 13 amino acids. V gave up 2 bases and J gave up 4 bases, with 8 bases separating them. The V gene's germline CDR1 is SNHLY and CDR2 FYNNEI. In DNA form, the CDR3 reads TGTGCCAGCAGTGAACGGCAGGTCTATGGCTACACCTTC. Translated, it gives CASSERQVYGYTF.

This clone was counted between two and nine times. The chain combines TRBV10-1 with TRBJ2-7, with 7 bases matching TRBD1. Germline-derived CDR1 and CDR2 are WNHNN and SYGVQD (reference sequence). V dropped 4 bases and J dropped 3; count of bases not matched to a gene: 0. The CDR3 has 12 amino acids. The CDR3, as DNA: TGCGCCAGCAGTGGGGACAGCTACGAGCAGTACTTC. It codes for CASSGDSYEQYF.

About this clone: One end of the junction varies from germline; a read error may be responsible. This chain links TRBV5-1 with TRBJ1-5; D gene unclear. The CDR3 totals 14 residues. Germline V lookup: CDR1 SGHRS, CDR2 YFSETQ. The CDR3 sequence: CASSLLSSNQPQHF. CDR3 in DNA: TGTGCCAGCAGCTTGCTGTCTAGCAATCAGCCCCAGCATTTT.

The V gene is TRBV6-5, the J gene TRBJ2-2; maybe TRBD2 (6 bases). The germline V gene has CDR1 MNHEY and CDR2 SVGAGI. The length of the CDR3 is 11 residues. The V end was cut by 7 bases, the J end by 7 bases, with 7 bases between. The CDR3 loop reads CASTGGGELFF. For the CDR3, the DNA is TGTGCCAGCACCGGGGGCGGGGAGCTGTTTTTT.

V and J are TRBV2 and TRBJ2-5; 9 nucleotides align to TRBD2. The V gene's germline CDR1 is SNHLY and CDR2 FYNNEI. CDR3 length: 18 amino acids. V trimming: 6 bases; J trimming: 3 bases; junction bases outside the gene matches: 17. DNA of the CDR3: TGTGCCAGCAGGAGGGAGCCCATCCTCCTAGCGGGAAAAGAGACCCAGTACTTC. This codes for CASRREPILLAGKETQYF. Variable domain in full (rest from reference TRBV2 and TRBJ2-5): EPEVTQTPSHQVTQMGQEVILRCVPISNHLYFYWYRQILGQKVEFLVSFYNNEISEKSEIFDDQFSVERPDGSNFTLKIRSTKLEDSAMYFCASRREPILLAGKETQYFGPGTRLLVL.

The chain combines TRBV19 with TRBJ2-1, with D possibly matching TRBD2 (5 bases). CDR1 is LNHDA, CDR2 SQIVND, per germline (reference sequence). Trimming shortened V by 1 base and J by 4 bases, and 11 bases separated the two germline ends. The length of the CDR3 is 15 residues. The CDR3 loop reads CASSIVGGGYNEQFF. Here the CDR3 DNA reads TGTGCCAGTAGTATAGTTGGCGGAGGATACAATGAGCAGTTCTTC.

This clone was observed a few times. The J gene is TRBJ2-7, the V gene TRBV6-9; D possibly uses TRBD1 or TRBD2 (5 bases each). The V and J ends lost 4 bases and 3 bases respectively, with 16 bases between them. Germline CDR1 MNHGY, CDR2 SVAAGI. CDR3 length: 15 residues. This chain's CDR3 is CASSSAYGALYEQYF. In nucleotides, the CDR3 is TGTGCCAGCAGTTCGGCCTACGGGGCTCTCTACGAGCAGTACTTC.

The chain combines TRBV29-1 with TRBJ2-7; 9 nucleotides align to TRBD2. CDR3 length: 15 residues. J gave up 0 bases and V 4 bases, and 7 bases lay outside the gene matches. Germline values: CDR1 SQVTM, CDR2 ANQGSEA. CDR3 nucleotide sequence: TGCAGCGTTGTCCTTAGCGGGGGATCCTCCTACGAGCAGTACTTC. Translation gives CSVVLSGGSSYEQYF.

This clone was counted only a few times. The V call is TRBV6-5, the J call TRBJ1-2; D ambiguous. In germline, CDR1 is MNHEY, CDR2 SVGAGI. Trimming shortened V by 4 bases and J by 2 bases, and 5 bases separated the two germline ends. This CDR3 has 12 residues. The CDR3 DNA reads TGTGCCAGCAGTTCCGACAACTATGGCTACACCTTC. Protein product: CASSSDNYGYTF.

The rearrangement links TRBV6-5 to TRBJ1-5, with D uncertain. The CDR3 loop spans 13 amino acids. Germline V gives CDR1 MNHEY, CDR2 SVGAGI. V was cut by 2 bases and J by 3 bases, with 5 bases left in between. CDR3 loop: CASSYQANQPQHF. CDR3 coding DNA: TGTGCCAGCAGTTACCAGGCCAATCAGCCCCAGCATTTT.

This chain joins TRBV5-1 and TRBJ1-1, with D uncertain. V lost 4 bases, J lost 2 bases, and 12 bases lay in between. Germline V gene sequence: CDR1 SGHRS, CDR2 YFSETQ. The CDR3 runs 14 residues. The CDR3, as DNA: TGCGCCAGCAGCCATACCCGACGTAACACTGAAGCTTTCTTT. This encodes CASSHTRRNTEAFF.